A single sample is the source of the 2 T cell receptor beta chains below, sequenced in a study. TCRdb passed the 5' RACE reads through MiXCR, listing each CDR3 protein once. The repertoire holds tens of thousands of distinct CDR3 sequences, more than 20% seen once, with approximately 3.3% in the top ten. The sample comprised tumor-infiltrating naive CD4+ T cells sorted from the breast tumor. Regarding subset: naive CD4+ T cells, CD4+CD45RA+CD25-. Receptors originate from a female donor with breast cancer.

This clonotype was recorded many times. This chain uses TRBV7-2 with TRBJ2-5, with D tentatively TRBD2 (6 bases). V dropped 5 bases and J dropped 1 base, with 14 bases sitting between them. This CDR3 has 15 residues. Per germline, CDR1 SGHTA and CDR2 FQGNSA. The CDR3 DNA follows: TGTGCCAGCAGCCTCCCAACGGGACTCCAAGAGACCCAGTACTTC. Its translation: CASSLPTGLQETQYF.

This clonotype showed up just a few times. V usage is TRBV6-5 and J usage is TRBJ1-2, with D perhaps matching TRBD1 (5 bases). V was pared by 5 bases and J by 7 bases, with 11 bases between. Germline CDR1 reads MNHEY; CDR2 reads SVGAGI. CDR3 length: 12 amino acids. CDR3 amino acids: CASSKTEGGYTF. For the CDR3, the DNA is TGTGCCAGCAGTAAGACAGAGGGTGGCTACACCTTC.